This record concerns one T cell receptor (beta chain) sequence. Its antigen is not known. The data stem from a study of graft-versus-host responses after intestinal transplantation. CDR3 length equals 14 residues. V was clipped by 2 bases and J by 8 bases, with 14 bases between them. Germline V gene sequence: CDR1 SGHRS, CDR2 YFSETQ. Produced via immunoSEQ multiplex PCR; TCRdb's table is partial and in-frame only. This sample has some 48,000 clones, with around 95% found just once. The chain employs TRBV5-1 and TRBJ1-3; maybe TRBD1 (6 bases). This receptor was obtained from a human donor who was the organ donor for an intestinal transplant. Sequencing was performed on unstimulated CD8+ T cells sorted from spleen or lymph node cells, taken before transplant. The chain's CDR3 is CASSFKGGTDTIYF. CDR3 DNA: TGCGCCAGCAGCTTTAAGGGGGGTACGGACACCATATATTTT.